A selection of T cell receptor beta chains follows, all from one sample in a study of identifying expanded T cells in peripheral blood. Sequencing was performed with immunoSEQ multiplex PCR; in TCRdb, only in-frame clones are kept and a portion is missing. The sample has 100,000 to 150,000 clones, roughly 82% seen once; the top ten hold 2.5% to 3.5%. Sequenced sample: blood. These receptors all stem from a person aged 18-69 years in good health. Both conserved end residues are part of each CDR3. The D gene is left open where the match is weak. Part of the rows lack a size; the others show once, few, many or a class for expanded clones.

. TRBJ2-2 TRBD2 TRBV10-3 TGTGCCATCAGTCGAACTAGCGGGGGCTGGCATGGACCCGGGGAGCTGTTTTTT CAISRTSGGWHGPGELFF
. TRBJ2-7 . TRBV30 TGTGCCTGTGGACTCTACGAGCAGTACTTC CACGLYEQYF
. TRBJ2-7 TRBD2 TRBV6-5 TGTGCCAGCGCGACCGGGGGGGAGCAGTACTTC CASATGGEQYF
. TRBJ2-7 TRBD1 TRBV6-1 TGTGCCAGCAGCTCCGGGACAGGGATCTACGAGCAGTACTTC CASSSGTGIYEQYF
. TRBJ2-7 . TRBV29-1 TGCAGCGTTGGAGGTTTTCTAGCAGGGGTCAGCTCCTACGAGCAGTACTTC CSVGGFLAGVSSYEQYF
. TRBJ1-1 . TRBV9 TGTGCCAGCAGCGTAGAGGGGAACACTGAAGCTTTCTTT CASSVEGNTEAFF
. TRBJ1-2 . TRBV7-2 TGTGCCAGCGGGGGCTATACGAACTATGGCTACACCTTC CASGGYTNYGYTF
. TRBJ2-5 . TRBV6-1 TGTGCCAGCAGACCGGGTCATCAAGAGACCCAGTACTTC CASRPGHQETQYF
. TRBJ1-5 . TRBV27 TGTGCCAGCAGTTTAGAGGGCGGACATCAGCCCCAGCATTTT CASSLEGGHQPQHF
. TRBJ1-2 . TRBV27 TGTGCCAGCAGTTCGGGGGCCGTCTATGGCTACACCTTC CASSSGAVYGYTF
. TRBJ1-4 . TRBV15 TGTGCCACCAGCAGGGAGGCGGGGGCCACTAATGAAAAACTGTTTTTT CATSREAGATNEKLFF
. TRBJ2-3 TRBD2 TRBV6-5 TGTGCCAGCAGCCGTAGGACTAGCGGCACAGATACGCAGTATTTT CASSRRTSGTDTQYF
. TRBJ1-2 TRBD1 TRBV7-8 TGTGCCAGCAGCCCAAATGTCCAGACAGGGGTATATGGCTACACCTTC CASSPNVQTGVYGYTF
. TRBJ1-2 . TRBV6-5 TGTGCCAGCAGTTACGGACAGAATGGCTACACCTTC CASSYGQNGYTF
. TRBJ2-3 . TRBV29-1 TGCAGCGCCAGACTTGGGAGCACAGATACGCAGTATTTT CSARLGSTDTQYF
. TRBJ1-1 . TRBV5-1 TGCGCCAGCAGCTTGATGTCCCTGAACACTGAAGCTTTCTTT CASSLMSLNTEAFF
. TRBJ1-5 . TRBV7-9 TGTGCCAGCGCCGGGACTAGCAATCAGCCCCAGCATTTT CASAGTSNQPQHF
. TRBJ1-2 . TRBV7-9 TGTGCCAGCAGCTCGACAGAGCGCTATGGCTACACCTTC CASSSTERYGYTF
. TRBJ1-2 . TRBV4-1 TGCGCCAGCAGCCAACGCAGCAAAAGCTATGGCTACACCTTC CASSQRSKSYGYTF
. TRBJ1-4 . TRBV11-2 TGTGCCAGCAGCTTAGATCGGATAGGGGTTGGGGAAAATGAAAAACTGTTTTTT CASSLDRIGVGENEKLFF
. TRBJ2-5 . TRBV6-6 TGTGCCAGCAGAACTGACGGGACCCAAGAGACCCAGTACTTC CASRTDGTQETQYF
. TRBJ1-2 TRBD1 TRBV18 TGTGCCAGCTCACCAGAGGGGGCCGGCTACACCTTC CASSPEGAGYTF
once TRBJ1-2 . TRBV6-5 TGTGCCAGCAGTAACAGGGCCAAAGGATATGGCTACACCTTC CASSNRAKGYGYTF
. TRBJ1-6 . TRBV2 TGTGCCAGCACTCAGAAGAGGCATTCACCCCTCCACTTT CASTQKRHSPLHF
. TRBJ2-5 TRBD2 TRBV4-3 TGCGCCAGCAGCCAAGACCCAGCGGGGGGAGAGACCCAGTACTTC CASSQDPAGGETQYF
once TRBJ2-3 . TRBV6-5 TGTGCCAGCAGTCCCCCGCCAGGGGCCCAGGGGCAGTATTTT CASSPPPGAQGQYF
. TRBJ2-4 . TRBV5-1 TGCGCCAGCAGCCGCCGGGGAGCCAAAAACATTCAGTACTTC CASSRRGAKNIQYF
. TRBJ1-6 . TRBV7-2 TGTGCCAGCAGCGCCTCCTATAATTCACCCCTCCACTTT CASSASYNSPLHF
. TRBJ2-3 TRBD1 TRBV5-4 TGTGCCAGCAGCCGACAGGGTGATACGCAGTATTTT CASSRQGDTQYF
. TRBJ1-5 TRBD1 TRBV9 TGTGCCAGCAGCTCCTTGGGACAGGCGAATCAGCCCCAGCATTTT CASSSLGQANQPQHF
. TRBJ2-1 . TRBV4-3 TGCGCCAGCCGCGATACATTGAGCTCCTACAATGAGCAGTTCTTC CASRDTLSSYNEQFF
. TRBJ2-2 . TRBV7-2 TGTGCCAGCAGCTTAGTACAGGGCCCCACCGGGGAGCTGTTTTTT CASSLVQGPTGELFF
. TRBJ1-6 . TRBV7-9 TGTGCCAGCAGCCCTGGGGGGGGTTCAGATAATTCACCCCTCCACTTT CASSPGGGSDNSPLHF
. TRBJ1-2 . TRBV7-9 TGTGCCAGCAGCTGGGGGGAGCCCTATGGCTACACCTTC CASSWGEPYGYTF
. TRBJ2-5 . TRBV2 TGTGCCAGCAGTGAAGCACTTGACAACGGGGAGACCCAGTACTTC CASSEALDNGETQYF
. TRBJ2-7 TRBD2 TRBV7-8 TGTGCCAGCAGCTTAGACCTGGCGGGGGGGCCGGTCGAGCAGTACTTC CASSLDLAGGPVEQYF
few TRBJ2-5 . TRBV11-1 TGTGCCAGCAGCCCGCGGTTATTCGCCGCAACACAAGAGACCCAGTACTTC CASSPRLFAATQETQYF
. TRBJ1-2 TRBD1 TRBV2 TGTGCCAGCAGAGCACAGGGGGCAGGCTATGGCTACACCTTC CASRAQGAGYGYTF
. TRBJ1-2 . TRBV7-2 TGTGCCAGCAGCTCCACCTTGAACCCGGCGGCATATGGCTACACCTTC CASSSTLNPAAYGYTF
. TRBJ1-5 . TRBV7-2 TGTGCCAGCAGCTTAGGCAGCCTCAATCAGCCCCAGCATTTT CASSLGSLNQPQHF
. TRBJ2-7 TRBD1 TRBV5-6 TGTGCCAGCAGCGCTCTTGACAGGGGCTTGGGAGAGCAGTACTTC CASSALDRGLGEQYF
. TRBJ2-3 . TRBV15 TGTGCCACCAGCAGAGGCGACCGAAGCACAGATACGCAGTATTTT CATSRGDRSTDTQYF
. TRBJ2-7 . TRBV7-9 TGTGCCAGCAGCTTATTTGTTCCCTCCTACGAGCAGTACTTC CASSLFVPSYEQYF
once TRBJ2-3 TRBD1 TRBV9 TGTGCCAGCACCCTTGACAGGGGCTACACAGATACGCAGTATTTT CASTLDRGYTDTQYF
. TRBJ1-6 TRBD1 TRBV19 TGTGCCAGTAGTATGGGACAGGGGTCTCGTTCACCCCTCCACTTT CASSMGQGSRSPLHF
once TRBJ2-7 TRBD1 TRBV6-5 TGTGCCAGCAGTTACTCGACAGGGGCAGGCGAGCAGTACTTC CASSYSTGAGEQYF
. TRBJ2-3 . TRBV5-1 TGCGCCAGCAGCCCTGCCTCGGGAACAGATACGCAGTATTTT CASSPASGTDTQYF
few TRBJ1-1 . TRBV6-1 TGTGCCAGCAGTGAAAGGTCATCGGGGGGGGCTGAAGCTTTCTTT CASSERSSGGAEAFF
. TRBJ2-7 . TRBV5-4 TGTGCCAGCAGCTTGGAGGGAAGCGAGCAGTACTTC CASSLEGSEQYF
. TRBJ1-4 . TRBV5-1 TGCGCCAGCAGGCTAACGGGAGCAACTAATGAAAAACTGTTTTTT CASRLTGATNEKLFF
few TRBJ1-1 . TRBV14 TGTGCCAGCAGCCAGGGGTGGAACACTGAAGCTTTCTTT CASSQGWNTEAFF
. TRBJ1-2 . TRBV2 TGTGCCAGCAGACCCACCGCTAACTATGGCTACACCTTC CASRPTANYGYTF
. TRBJ2-3 TRBD2 TRBV6-5 TGTGCCAGCAGTTACGCACTAGCGGGGAGACCAGATACGCAGTATTTT CASSYALAGRPDTQYF